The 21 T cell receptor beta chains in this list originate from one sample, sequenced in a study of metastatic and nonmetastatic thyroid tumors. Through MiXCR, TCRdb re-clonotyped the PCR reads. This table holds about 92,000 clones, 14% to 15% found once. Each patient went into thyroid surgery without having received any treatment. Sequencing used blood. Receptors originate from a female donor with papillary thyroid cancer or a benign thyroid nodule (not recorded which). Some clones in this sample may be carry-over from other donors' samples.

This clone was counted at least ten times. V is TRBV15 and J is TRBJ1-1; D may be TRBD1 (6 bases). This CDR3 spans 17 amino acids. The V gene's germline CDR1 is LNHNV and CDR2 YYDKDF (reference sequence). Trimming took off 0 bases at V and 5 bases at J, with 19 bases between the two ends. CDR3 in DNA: TGTGCCACCAGCAGAGACTACCTGGGGGCGGTGGATACTGAAGCTTTCTTT. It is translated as CATSRDYLGAVDTEAFF.

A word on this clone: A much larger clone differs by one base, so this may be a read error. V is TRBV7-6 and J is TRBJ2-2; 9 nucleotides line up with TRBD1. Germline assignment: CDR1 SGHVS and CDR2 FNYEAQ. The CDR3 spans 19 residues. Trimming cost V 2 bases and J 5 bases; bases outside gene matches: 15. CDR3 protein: CASSLQDEGWTGVTGELFF. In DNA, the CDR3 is TGTGCCAGCAGCTTACAGGATGAGGGATGGACAGGGGTAACCGGGGAGCTGTTTTTT.

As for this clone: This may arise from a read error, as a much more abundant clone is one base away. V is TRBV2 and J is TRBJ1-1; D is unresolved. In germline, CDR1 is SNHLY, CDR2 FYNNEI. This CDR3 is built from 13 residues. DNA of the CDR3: TGTGCCAGCGGGTTTGCAATGAACAATGAAGCTTTCTTT. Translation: CASGFAMNNEAFF.

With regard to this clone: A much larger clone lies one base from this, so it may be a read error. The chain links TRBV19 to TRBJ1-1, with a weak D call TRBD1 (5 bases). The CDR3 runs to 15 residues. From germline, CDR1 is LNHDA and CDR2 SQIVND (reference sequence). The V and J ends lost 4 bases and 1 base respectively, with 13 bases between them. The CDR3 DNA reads TGTGCCAGTAGTACTAGGGCAGGGCAGAACACTGAAGCTTTCTTT. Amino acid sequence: CASSTRAGQNTEAFF.

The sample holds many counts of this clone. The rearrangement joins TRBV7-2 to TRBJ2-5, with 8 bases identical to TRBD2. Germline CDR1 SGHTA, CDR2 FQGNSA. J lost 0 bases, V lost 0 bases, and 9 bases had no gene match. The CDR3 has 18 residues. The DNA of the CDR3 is TGTGCCAGCAGCTTAGCCCGAAGCGGGGGAGTCTACCAAGAGACCCAGTACTTC. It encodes CASSLARSGGVYQETQYF.

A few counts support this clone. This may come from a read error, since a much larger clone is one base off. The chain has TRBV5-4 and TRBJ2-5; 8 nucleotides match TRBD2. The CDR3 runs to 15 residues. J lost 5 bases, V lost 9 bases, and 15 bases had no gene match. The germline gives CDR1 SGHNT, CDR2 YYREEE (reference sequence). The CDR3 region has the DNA TGTGCCAACAGTCTGCGGGGGGCAGTTAAGGAGACCCAGTACTTC. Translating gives CANSLRGAVKETQYF.

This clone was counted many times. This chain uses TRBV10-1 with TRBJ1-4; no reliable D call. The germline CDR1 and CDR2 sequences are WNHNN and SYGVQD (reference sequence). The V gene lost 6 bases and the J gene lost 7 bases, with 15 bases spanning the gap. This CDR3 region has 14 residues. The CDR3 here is CASSETARFEKLFF. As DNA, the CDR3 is TGCGCCAGCAGCGAAACGGCTAGATTTGAAAAACTGTTTTTT.

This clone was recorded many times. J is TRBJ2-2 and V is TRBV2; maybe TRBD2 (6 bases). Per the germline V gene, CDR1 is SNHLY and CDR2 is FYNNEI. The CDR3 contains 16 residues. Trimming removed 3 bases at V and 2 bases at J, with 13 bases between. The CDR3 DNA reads TGTGCCAGCAGTGATTCGCGGGGCTTAAACACCGGGGAGCTGTTTTTT. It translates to CASSDSRGLNTGELFF.

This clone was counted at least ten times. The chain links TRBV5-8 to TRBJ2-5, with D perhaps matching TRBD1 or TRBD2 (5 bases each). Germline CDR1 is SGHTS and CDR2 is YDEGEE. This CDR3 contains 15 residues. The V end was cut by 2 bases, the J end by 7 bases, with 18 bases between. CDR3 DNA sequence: TGTGCCAGCAGCTTTGGGGGTAGTCGGACGGGGACCCAGTACTTC. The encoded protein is CASSFGGSRTGTQYF.

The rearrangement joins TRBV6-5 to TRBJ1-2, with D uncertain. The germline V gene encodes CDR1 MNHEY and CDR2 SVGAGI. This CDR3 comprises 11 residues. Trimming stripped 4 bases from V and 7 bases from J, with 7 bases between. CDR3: CASSSAAGYTF. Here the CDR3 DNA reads TGTGCCAGCAGTTCGGCGGCTGGCTACACCTTC.

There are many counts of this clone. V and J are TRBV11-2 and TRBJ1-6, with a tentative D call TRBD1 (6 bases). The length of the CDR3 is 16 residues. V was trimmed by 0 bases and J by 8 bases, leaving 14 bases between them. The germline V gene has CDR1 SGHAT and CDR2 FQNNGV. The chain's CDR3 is CASSLDGGRADSPLHF. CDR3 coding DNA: TGTGCCAGCAGCTTAGATGGGGGGCGGGCGGATTCACCCCTCCACTTT.

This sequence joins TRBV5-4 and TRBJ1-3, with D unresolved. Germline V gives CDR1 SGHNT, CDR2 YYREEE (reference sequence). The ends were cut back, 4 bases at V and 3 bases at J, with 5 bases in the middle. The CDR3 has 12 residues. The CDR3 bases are TGTGCCAGCAGCCCAAATGGAAACACCATATATTTT. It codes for CASSPNGNTIYF.

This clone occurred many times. CDR3 sequence: CASSLRDRSGELFF. In nucleotides, the CDR3 is TGTGCCAGCAGCCTAAGGGACCGAAGCGGGGAGCTGTTTTTT. This rearrangement joins TRBV7-8 to TRBJ2-2; D tentatively fits TRBD1 or TRBD2 (5 bases each). Per germline, CDR1 SGHVS and CDR2 FQNEAQ. Trimming removed 5 bases from V and 7 bases from J, with 14 bases in between. CDR3 length equals 14 residues.

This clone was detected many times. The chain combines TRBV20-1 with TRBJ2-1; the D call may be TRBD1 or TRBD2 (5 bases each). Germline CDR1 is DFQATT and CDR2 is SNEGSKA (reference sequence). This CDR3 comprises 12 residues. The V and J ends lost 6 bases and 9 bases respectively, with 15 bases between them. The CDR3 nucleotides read TGCAGTGCAAGATCGGGGCCCCCTGAGCAGTTCTTC. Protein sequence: CSARSGPPEQFF.

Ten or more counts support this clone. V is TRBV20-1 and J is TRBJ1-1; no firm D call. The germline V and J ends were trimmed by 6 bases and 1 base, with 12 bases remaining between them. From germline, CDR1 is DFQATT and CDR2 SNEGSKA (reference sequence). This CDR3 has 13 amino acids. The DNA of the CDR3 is TGCAGTGCCTGGGGTGGTAGGAACACTGAAGCTTTCTTT. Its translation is CSAWGGRNTEAFF.

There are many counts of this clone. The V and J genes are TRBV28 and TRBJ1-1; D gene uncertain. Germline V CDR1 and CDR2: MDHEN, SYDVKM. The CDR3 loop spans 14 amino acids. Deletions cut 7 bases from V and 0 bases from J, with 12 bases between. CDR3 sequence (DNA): TGTGCCAGCATCCGAGAGGGAATGAACACTGAAGCTTTCTTT. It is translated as CASIREGMNTEAFF.

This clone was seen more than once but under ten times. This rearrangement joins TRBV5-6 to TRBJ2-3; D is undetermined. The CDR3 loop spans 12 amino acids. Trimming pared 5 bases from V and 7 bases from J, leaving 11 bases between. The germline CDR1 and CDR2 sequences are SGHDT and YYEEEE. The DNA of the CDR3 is TGTGCCAGCAGTTGGTGGGCTAATACGCAGTATTTT. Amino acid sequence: CASSWWANTQYF.

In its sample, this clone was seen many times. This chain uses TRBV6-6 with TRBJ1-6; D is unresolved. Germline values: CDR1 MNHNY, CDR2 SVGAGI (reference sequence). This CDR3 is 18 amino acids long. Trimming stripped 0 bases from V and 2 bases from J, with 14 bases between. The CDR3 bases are TGTGCCAGCAGTTACTCGAATCCAGGAGAAACCTATAATTCACCCCTCCACTTT. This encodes CASSYSNPGETYNSPLHF.

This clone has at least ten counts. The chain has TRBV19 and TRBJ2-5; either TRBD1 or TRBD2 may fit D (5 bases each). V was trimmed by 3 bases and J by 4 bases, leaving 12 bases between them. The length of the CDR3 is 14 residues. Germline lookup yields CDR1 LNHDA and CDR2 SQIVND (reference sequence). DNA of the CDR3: TGTGCCAGTAGTATCGGCTCGGGACGAGAGACCCAGTACTTC. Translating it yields CASSIGSGRETQYF.

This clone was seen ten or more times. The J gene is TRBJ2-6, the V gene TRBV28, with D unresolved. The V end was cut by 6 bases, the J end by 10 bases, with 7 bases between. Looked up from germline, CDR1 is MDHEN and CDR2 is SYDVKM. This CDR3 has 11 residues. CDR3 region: CASRLRNVLTF. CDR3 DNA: TGTGCCAGCAGACTAAGGAACGTCCTGACTTTC.

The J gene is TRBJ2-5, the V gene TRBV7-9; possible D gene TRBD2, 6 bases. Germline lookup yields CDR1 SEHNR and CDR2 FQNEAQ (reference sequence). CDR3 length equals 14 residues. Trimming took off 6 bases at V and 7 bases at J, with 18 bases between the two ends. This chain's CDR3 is CASRPRSEGGTQYF. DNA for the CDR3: TGTGCCAGCAGACCCAGGTCGGAGGGAGGGACCCAGTACTTC.